This note documents a single T cell receptor (beta chain) sequence. Its binding antigen is unknown. No much larger clone exists at a distance of one base, and base qualities are not known. The data were obtained in a study of CD8 T cells in ankylosing spondylitis (dated by TCRdb to 2015 to 2018). Context from the whole study: The study profiled T cell receptor beta repertoires in healthy donors and ankylosing spondylitis patients to find disease-linked TCR variants. Peripheral blood was sampled, and synovial fluid was additionally collected from ankylosing spondylitis patients. The whole study cohort included 108 healthy donors and 20 to 25 ankylosing spondylitis patients. Beyond this particular receptor, the publication reports: Blood from ankylosing spondylitis patients appeared to be characterized by a TCR beta motif composed of about eight highly homologous amino acid variants. A CD8+ phenotype was shown by the disease-linked clones, which were found at relatively low frequencies in peripheral blood. Some of the motif variants had been reported before in the synovial fluid and blood of reactive arthritis patients, a finding that suggests common disease-initiation mechanisms. Significant enrichment of the disease-linked clones was reported in matched synovial fluid samples from ankylosing spondylitis patients.

Sequencing was performed on an Illumina HiSeq 2500. TCR beta libraries were prepared by quantitative 5'-RACE with molecular barcodes. The published analysis was carried out like this. To identify disease-linked TCR variants, a new computational method was used, one built on a probabilistic model of VDJ rearrangement. TCRdb cleaned the public reads at Q25 with fastp, built clones with MiXCR and kept in-frame beta chains. Rows merge per CDR3 protein into single entries with the most common DNA and genes. TCRdb's processing, not the authors' own work, is the source of the V and J calls. The sample contains about 840,000 distinct CDR3 sequences, about 10% of them found a single time. About 0.49% of the sample lies in the top ten. Counted from cysteine to phenylalanine, this CDR3 has 20 amino acids. The only DNA kept is the CDR3, 60 bases in frame from the first base. For this chain, trimming is 0 bases at the V end and 1 base at the J end, and the number of junction bases without a gene match is 12. The germline V gene sets CDR1 to SGHTA and CDR2 to FQGTGA.

The specimen was blood, either unsorted or a sorted T cell fraction (not recorded which). The chain is made from TRBV7-3 and TRBJ2-3; 11 junctional bases match TRBD2. This clonotype originated in a male donor with ankylosing spondylitis. CDR3 sequence: CASSLTSLGLLAGGTDTQYF. The nucleotide sequence reads as follows: TGTGCCAGCAGCTTAACGTCGTTGGGGTTACTAGCGGGGGGCACAGATACGCAGTATTTT. The full variable domain, completed from the reference TRBV7-3 and TRBJ2-3 proteins outside the CDR3, reads GAGVSQTPSNKVTEKGKYVELRCDPISGHTALYWYRQSLGQGPEFLIYFQGTGAADDSGLPNDRFFAVRPEGSVSTLKIQRTERGDSAVYLCASSLTSLGLLAGGTDTQYFGPGTRLTVL.